This TCR beta chain stems from a study of blood T cells in healthy people across ages. The CDR3 is made up of 19 amino acids. The V gene's germline CDR1 is MDHEN and CDR2 SYDVKM. The V gene end was trimmed by 3 bases and the J gene end by 1 base; junction bases not matched to a gene: 18. Primed by a sample-barcoded 5' primer and a J-beta primer mix, a second PCR proceeded for about 7 to 12 cycles. TCRdb re-called the 5' RACE reads with MiXCR, one entry per CDR3 protein. The data show fewer than 2,000,000 distinct CDR3 sequences, 35% to 50% seen once. The rearrangement links TRBV28 to TRBJ2-7; 7 nucleotides agree with TRBD1. The sequenced sample consisted of blood. The source is a human donor in good health. CDR3 coding DNA: TGTGCCAGCAGTTTGGGACGGTTCGTGGAGACAGGGCTTTCCTACGAGCAGTACTTC. Amino acids: CASSLGRFVETGLSYEQYF.